Following are 29 T cell receptor beta chains from one sample sequenced in a study of cytomegalovirus exposure and HLA in healthy donors. Assay used: immunoSEQ multiplex PCR; TCRdb lists only in-frame clones, some missing. This sample has under 200,000 clones, with around 92% found just once. The sequenced sample was PBMCs. The origin of the receptors is a woman between 18 and 30 years old in good health and CMV-seropositive.

CDR3 protein: CASSAPSGTGELFF. In DNA, the CDR3 is TGTGCCAGCAGCGCCCCAAGCGGTACCGGGGAGCTGTTTTTT. This chain uses TRBV9 with TRBJ2-2; the D gene is possibly TRBD2 (5 bases). This CDR3 has 14 amino acids. The germline CDR1 and CDR2 sequences are SGDLS and YYNGEE. V lost 3 bases, J lost 5 bases, and 11 bases lay in between.

J is TRBJ2-7 and V is TRBV7-3; 14 bases are a match to TRBD2. The CDR3 length is 15 residues. Germline V gene lookup returns CDR1 SGHTA and CDR2 FQGTGA. Trimming took 5 bases from V and 4 from J; bases not matched to a gene: 4. CDR3 sequence reads: CASSLGTSGSYEQYF. CDR3 in DNA: TGTGCCAGCAGCCTGGGGACTAGCGGGAGTTACGAGCAGTACTTC.

The chain employs TRBV19 and TRBJ2-7; D might be TRBD2 (5 bases). Germline CDR1 is LNHDA and CDR2 is SQIVND (reference sequence). The CDR3 extends over 14 amino acids. V lost 4 bases and J lost 3, with 13 bases in between. CDR3 nucleotides: TGTGCCAGTAGTACGCCTGGACGGGACTACGAGCAGTACTTC. Translated, it gives CASSTPGRDYEQYF.

This clone was observed a handful of times. The rearrangement uses TRBV28 and TRBJ2-2; D gene ambiguous. V lost 6 bases and J 8 bases, leaving 10 bases between the germline ends. This CDR3 contains 12 residues. CDR1 MDHEN and CDR2 SYDVKM come from the germline V gene. The DNA of the CDR3 is TGTGCCAGCAGCCAACTTTCAGGGGAGCTGTTTTTT. Translated, it gives CASSQLSGELFF.

V gene TRBV4-2 combines with J gene TRBJ1-1, with no clear D. The V gene lost 0 bases and the J gene lost 0 bases, with 8 bases spanning the gap. Germline values: CDR1 LGHNA, CDR2 YNFKEQ. The CDR3 runs 15 residues. This CDR3 reads CASSQDRRLNTEAFF. The CDR3 DNA follows: TGTGCCAGCAGCCAAGATCGGCGGCTGAACACTGAAGCTTTCTTT.

The chain is built from TRBV6-4 and TRBJ2-1; D is possibly TRBD2 (5 bases). The V gene's germline CDR1 is MRHNA and CDR2 SNTAGT. This CDR3 is 13 amino acids long. The V and J ends lost 6 bases and 2 bases respectively, with 8 bases between them. The CDR3 DNA reads as TGTGCCAGCAGCCCCGGGACCTACAATGAGCAGTTCTTC. It codes for CASSPGTYNEQFF.

This clone was seen only once. The CDR3 DNA reads as TGTGCCAGCAGCTTGGTAGGGACATCTGGCTACACCTTC. It codes for CASSLVGTSGYTF. The V and J genes are TRBV5-4 and TRBJ1-2, with D tentatively TRBD1 (6 bases). The CDR3 loop spans 13 amino acids. V lost 0 bases and J lost 7, with 10 bases in between. CDR1 is SGHNT and CDR2 is YYREEE in the germline V gene (reference sequence).

The V and J genes are TRBV29-1 and TRBJ2-3, with TRBD2 matching over 16 bases. V was pared by 6 bases and J by 8 bases, with 11 bases of the junction left unmatched. This CDR3 is 16 amino acids long. Germline values: CDR1 SQVTM, CDR2 ANQGSEA. The chain's CDR3 is CSVRGGTSGRAVTQYF. For the CDR3, the DNA is TGCAGCGTGAGGGGCGGGACTAGCGGGAGGGCCGTTACGCAGTATTTT.

Concerning this clone itself: One end of the junction varies from germline; a read error may be responsible. The chain employs TRBV7-9 and TRBJ2-7, with D possibly being TRBD2 (7 bases). Germline V gene data show CDR1 as SEHNR and CDR2 as FQNEAQ (reference sequence). CDR3 length: 12 residues. The chain's CDR3 is CASSAEGDYTIF. CDR3 sequence (DNA): TGTGCCAGCAGCGCAGAGGGGGACTACACGATCTTC.

The chain recombines TRBV6-6 with TRBJ1-5; tentatively, D is TRBD1 (5 bases). V was pared by 6 bases and J by 4 bases, with 13 bases between. The CDR3 loop spans 14 amino acids. From germline, CDR1 is MNHNY and CDR2 SVGAGI (reference sequence). CDR3 coding DNA: TGTGCCAGCAGCCAGGGAGGGTCAAATCAGCCCCAGCATTTT. It is translated as CASSQGGSNQPQHF.

The chain is built from TRBV5-1 and TRBJ1-3; no clear D. The CDR3 consists of 13 residues. V lost 3 bases and J lost 2, with 6 bases in between. Germline V gene data show CDR1 as SGHRS and CDR2 as YFSETQ. The CDR3 DNA sequence: TGCGCCAGCAGCTCCGTTCCTGGAAACACCATATATTTT. Translated: CASSSVPGNTIYF.

The genes are TRBV19 and TRBJ2-7; weak D call: TRBD2 (5 bases). In germline, CDR1 is LNHDA, CDR2 SQIVND (reference sequence). The V gene lost 8 bases and the J gene lost 4 bases, with 15 bases spanning the gap. The CDR3 consists of 13 residues. The CDR3 here is CASSPGEGYEQYF. For the CDR3, the DNA is TGTGCCAGTTCTCCCGGGGAAGGGTACGAGCAGTACTTC.

The DNA of the CDR3 is TGTGCCAGCAGTTATTCGACAGGTGCTTCCTACGAGCAGTACTTC. Translated, it gives CASSYSTGASYEQYF. This chain uses TRBV28 with TRBJ2-7; D might be TRBD1 (6 bases). The germline CDR1 and CDR2 sequences are MDHEN and SYDVKM. V shed 4 bases and J shed 1 base, with 14 bases lying between them. This CDR3 spans 15 amino acids.

This sequence joins TRBV18 and TRBJ2-7; 8 bases match TRBD1. Germline V CDR1 and CDR2: KGHSH, LQKENI. This CDR3 is built from 15 residues. Losses at the gene ends were 2 bases for V and 4 bases for J; bases not matched to a gene: 7. CDR3 coding DNA: TGTGCCAGCTCACCAGAGACAGGGGCCGGGTACGAGCAGTACTTC. It translates to CASSPETGAGYEQYF. The full variable domain, completed using reference TRBV18 and TRBJ2-7, is NAGVMQNPRHLVRRRGQEARLRCSPMKGHSHVYWYRQLPEEGLKFMVYLQKENIIDESGMPKERFSAEFPKEGPSILRIQQVVRGDSAAYFCASSPETGAGYEQYFGPGTRLTVT.

The chain joins TRBV9 to TRBJ2-5, with 12 bases that match TRBD2. With 4 bases clipped from V and 3 bases from J, the junction kept 10 bases outside the gene matches. CDR3 length equals 17 residues. CDR1 SGDLS and CDR2 YYNGEE come from the germline V gene. The DNA for the CDR3 is TGTGCCAGCAGCCTCGGGGGGACTAGCGGGTCCAAAGAGACCCAGTACTTC. This encodes CASSLGGTSGSKETQYF.

The genes are TRBV30 and TRBJ1-2; TRBD1 is a possible D gene (5 bases). V was cut by 5 bases and J by 1 base, with 14 bases left in between. Germline CDR1 GTSNPN, CDR2 SVGIG (reference sequence). The length of the CDR3 is 14 residues. The chain's CDR3 is CAWAWRGLNYGYTF. The CDR3 DNA sequence: TGTGCCTGGGCCTGGAGGGGCCTTAACTATGGCTACACCTTC.

This sequence joins TRBV6-5 and TRBJ1-5; 7 bases are a match to TRBD1. After removal of 4 bases from V and 7 bases from J, the junction contained 4 bases not matched to a gene. The CDR3 has 13 residues. The germline gives CDR1 MNHEY, CDR2 SVGAGI. CDR3 in amino acids: CASSSRQGQPQHF. CDR3 nucleotides: TGTGCCAGCAGTTCCCGACAGGGCCAGCCCCAGCATTTT.

The genes are TRBV7-3 and TRBJ1-2, with 8 bases that match TRBD1. The junction had 7 bases not matched to a gene; V was cut back by 4 bases and J by 12 bases. Germline CDR1 is SGHTA and CDR2 is FQGTGA. The length of the CDR3 is 12 residues. CDR3 loop: CASSSYRGDHTF. The CDR3 bases are TGTGCCAGCAGCTCTTACAGGGGGGACCACACCTTC. Combining the CDR3 with reference TRBV7-3 and TRBJ1-2 gives the whole variable domain GAGVSQTPSNKVTEKGKYVELRCDPISGHTALYWYRQSLGQGPEFLIYFQGTGAADDSGLPNDRFFAVRPEGSVSTLKIQRTERGDSAVYLCASSSYRGDHTFGSGTRLTVV.

The rearrangement uses TRBV7-2 and TRBJ1-5, with TRBD1 identical over 8 bases. CDR1 SGHTA and CDR2 FQGNSA come from the germline V gene. The CDR3 runs to 15 residues. Germline trimming cut 1 base from V and 6 bases from J; bases unmatched to any gene: 5. The CDR3 reads CASSLGTGWSQPQHF. The CDR3 coding sequence is TGTGCCAGCAGCTTAGGGACAGGGTGGTCTCAGCCCCAGCATTTT.

This rearrangement joins TRBV28 to TRBJ2-1, with 10 bases lining up with TRBD2. The trim removed 2 bases at V and 6 bases at J, leaving 4 bases unmatched. This CDR3 comprises 15 residues. Germline assignment: CDR1 MDHEN and CDR2 SYDVKM. The CDR3 DNA reads as TGTGCCAGCAGTTTAGAGCGGGAGGGTTTCAATGAGCAGTTCTTC. The encoded protein is CASSLEREGFNEQFF.

This chain joins TRBV5-1 and TRBJ2-7; possibly TRBD2 for D (7 bases). V was trimmed by 0 bases and J by 5 bases, leaving 18 bases between them. Germline CDR1 and CDR2: SGHRS and YFSETQ. The CDR3 extends over 16 amino acids. The CDR3 here is CASSLALGGGPNEQYF. In nucleotides, the CDR3 is TGCGCCAGCAGCTTGGCCCTAGGGGGAGGGCCCAACGAGCAGTACTTC.

The rearrangement links TRBV2 to TRBJ2-5; 8 bases fit TRBD1. The V and J ends lost 8 bases and 2 bases, in that order; junction bases with no gene match: 7. This CDR3 region has 14 residues. Per the germline V gene, CDR1 is SNHLY and CDR2 is FYNNEI. CDR3 sequence: CASEMDRAQETQYF. The DNA for the CDR3 is TGTGCCAGCGAAATGGACAGGGCACAAGAGACCCAGTACTTC.

This clone is a singleton in its sample. The genes are TRBV5-5 and TRBJ1-5; no clear D. Germline loops: CDR1 SGHKS, CDR2 YYEKEE (reference sequence). The length of the CDR3 is 14 residues. Between the trimmed V and J ends, which lost 4 bases and 6 bases, there was a span of 14 bases. CDR3 region: CASSRGSVGQPQHF. As DNA, the CDR3 is TGTGCCAGCAGCCGAGGGTCTGTGGGTCAGCCCCAGCATTTT.

This clone showed up just a few times. This chain uses TRBV27 with TRBJ1-4; no reliable D call. Trimming pared 3 bases from V and 4 bases from J, leaving 9 bases between. The CDR3 is made up of 14 amino acids. Germline lookup yields CDR1 MNHEY and CDR2 SMNVEV (reference sequence). Here the CDR3 reads CASSFQKYNEKLFF. CDR3 nucleotides: TGTGCCAGCAGTTTCCAGAAGTATAATGAAAAACTGTTTTTT.

On this clone itself: Other nucleotide sequences from this sample produce the same CDR3. This chain links TRBV19 with TRBJ2-1; TRBD2 aligns across 9 bases. Germline lookup yields CDR1 LNHDA and CDR2 SQIVND (reference sequence). The CDR3 is made up of 15 amino acids. V dropped 1 base and J dropped 6; count of bases not matched to a gene: 4. CDR3 DNA sequence: TGTGCCAGTAGTATAGTCGGTAGCGGGAGCAATGAGCAGTTCTTC. Translating it yields CASSIVGSGSNEQFF.

This clone was counted a single time. The V call is TRBV7-9, the J call TRBJ2-1, with 10 bases that match TRBD2. The CDR3 is 16 amino acids. The V gene end was trimmed by 6 bases and the J gene end by 2 bases; junction bases not matched to a gene: 7. Per germline, CDR1 SEHNR and CDR2 FQNEAQ (reference sequence). This CDR3 is CASRFLAGVTYNEQFF. The CDR3 DNA follows: TGTGCCAGCAGGTTTCTAGCGGGAGTGACCTACAATGAGCAGTTCTTC. Combining the CDR3 with reference TRBV7-9 and TRBJ2-1 gives the whole variable domain DTGVSQNPRHKITKRGQNVTFRCDPISEHNRLYWYRQTLGQGPEFLTYFQNEAQLEKSRLLSDRFSAERPKGSFSTLEIQRTEQGDSAMYLCASRFLAGVTYNEQFFGPGTRLTVL.

The J gene is TRBJ2-7, the V gene TRBV28; 7 bases match TRBD1. This CDR3 region has 13 residues. The trim removed 8 bases at V and 0 bases at J, leaving 4 bases unmatched. Germline values: CDR1 MDHEN, CDR2 SYDVKM. CDR3 sequence reads: CASGRDSSYEQYF. DNA for the CDR3: TGTGCCAGCGGTCGGGACAGCTCCTACGAGCAGTACTTC.

Many counts were recorded for this clone. The chain combines TRBV11-2 with TRBJ1-2; D ambiguous. Trimming took 2 bases from V and 8 from J, leaving 15 bases between them. The CDR3 is 14 amino acids. Germline CDR1 and CDR2: SGHAT and FQNNGV. The CDR3 loop is CASSLQSGTYGYTF. The CDR3 bases are TGTGCCAGCAGCTTACAATCGGGAACTTACGGCTACACCTTC.

J is TRBJ2-7 and V is TRBV28; 11 bases align to TRBD2. V was clipped by 6 bases and J by 2 bases; unmatched bases: 6. The CDR3 covers 15 residues. Germline V gene data show CDR1 as MDHEN and CDR2 as SYDVKM. CDR3 nucleotides: TGTGCCAGCAGATTCAGACTAGCGGGGACCTACGAGCAGTACTTC. Protein product: CASRFRLAGTYEQYF.